Following are 4 T cell receptor beta chains from one sample sequenced in a study of T cell changes during pregnancy in multiple sclerosis. TCRdb's copy holds only in-frame clones and misses some; the assay was immunoSEQ multiplex PCR. The repertoire holds tens of thousands of clones, with around 90% as singletons. This specimen consisted of CD4+ T cells from peripheral blood mononuclear cells, obtained before pregnancy. The source is a female donor with multiple sclerosis, enrolled in a pregnancy study.

The V call is TRBV6-5, the J call TRBJ2-1; 12 bases line up with TRBD2. Unmatched junction bases numbered 4, after V lost 7 bases and J lost 3 bases. The germline V gene encodes CDR1 MNHEY and CDR2 SVGAGI. CDR3 length equals 15 residues. CDR3 nucleotide sequence: TGTGCCAGCAATCGACTAGCGGGGGACTACAATGAGCAGTTCTTC. Its protein is CASNRLAGDYNEQFF.

The V and J genes are TRBV4-3 and TRBJ1-3; unclear D gene. Trimming took 1 base from V and 2 from J, leaving 12 bases between them. Germline assignment: CDR1 LGHNA and CDR2 YSLEER. This CDR3 has 16 amino acids. In nucleotides, the CDR3 is TGCGCCAGCAGCCAAGCCTACCGGCAGGCTGGAAACACCATATATTTT. Amino acids: CASSQAYRQAGNTIYF.

The chain combines TRBV5-8 with TRBJ2-5; a possible D gene is TRBD1 (5 bases). V was trimmed by 1 base and J by 7 bases, leaving 8 bases between them. From germline, CDR1 is SGHTS and CDR2 YDEGEE. The CDR3 is 12 amino acids. The CDR3 region is CASSLQGATQYF. CDR3 sequence (DNA): TGTGCCAGCAGCTTGCAGGGCGCGACCCAGTACTTC.

The rearrangement uses TRBV9 and TRBJ1-3; D gene ambiguous. There are 16 residues in the CDR3. V gave up 0 bases and J gave up 4 bases, with 14 bases separating them. Germline CDR1 and CDR2: SGDLS and YYNGEE. The CDR3 protein is CASSVAPSRGGNTIYF. CDR3 DNA sequence: TGTGCCAGCAGCGTAGCCCCTAGCCGCGGGGGAAACACCATATATTTT.